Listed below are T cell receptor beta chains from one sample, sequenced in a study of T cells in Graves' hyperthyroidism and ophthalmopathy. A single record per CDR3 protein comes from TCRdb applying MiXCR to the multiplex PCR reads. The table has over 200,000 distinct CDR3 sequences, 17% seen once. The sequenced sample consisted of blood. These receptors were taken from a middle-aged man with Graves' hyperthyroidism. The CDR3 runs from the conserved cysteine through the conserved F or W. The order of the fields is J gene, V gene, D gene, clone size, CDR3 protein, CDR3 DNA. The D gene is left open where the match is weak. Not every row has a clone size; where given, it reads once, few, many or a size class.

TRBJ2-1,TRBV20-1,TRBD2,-,CSARDGRAINEQFF,TGCAGTGCTAGGGACGGGAGGGCAATCAATGAGCAGTTCTTC
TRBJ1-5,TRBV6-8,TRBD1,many,CASNYRRGRNQPQHF,TGTGCCAGCAACTACCGTAGGGGGCGGAATCAGCCCCAGCATTTT
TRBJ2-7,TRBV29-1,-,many,CSVEGQDEQYF,TGCAGCGTTGAAGGGCAGGACGAGCAGTACTTC
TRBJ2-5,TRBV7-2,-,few,CASSLFLAETQYF,TGTGCCAGCAGCTTATTTCTAGCCGAGACCCAGTACTTC
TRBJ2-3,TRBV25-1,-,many,CASSEPGTTDTQYF,TGTGCCAGCAGTGAACCCGGGACCACAGATACGCAGTATTTT
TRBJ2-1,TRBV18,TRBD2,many,CASSLLAGAYNEQFF,TGTGCCAGCTCACTCCTAGCGGGAGCCTACAATGAGCAGTTCTTC
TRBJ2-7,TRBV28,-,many,CASSLGSTTPTYEQYF,TGTGCCAGCAGTTTAGGGAGCACAACCCCCACCTACGAGCAGTACTTC
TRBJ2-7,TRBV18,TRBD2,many,CASSPLAGAHEQYF,TGTGCCAGCTCACCCCTAGCGGGAGCCCACGAGCAGTACTTC
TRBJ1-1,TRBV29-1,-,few,CSVVLRHWRTEAFF,TGCAGCGTTGTTCTACGGCACTGGAGAACTGAAGCTTTCTTT
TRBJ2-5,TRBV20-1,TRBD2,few,CSASFASGWDQETQYF,TGCAGTGCTAGCTTTGCTAGCGGGTGGGACCAAGAGACCCAGTACTTC
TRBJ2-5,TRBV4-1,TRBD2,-,CASSQKAGGSETQYF,TGCGCCAGCAGCCAAAAAGCGGGAGGGTCCGAGACCCAGTACTTC
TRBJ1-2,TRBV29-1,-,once,CSATDLWGPYGYTF,TGCAGCGCTACGGACCTTTGGGGCCCCTATGGCTACACCTTC
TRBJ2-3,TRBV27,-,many,CASSFGSRLATDTQYF,TGTGCCAGCAGTTTCGGTTCCAGGTTAGCCACAGATACGCAGTATTTT
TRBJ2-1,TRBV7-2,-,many,CASSTATSNEQFF,TGTGCCAGCAGCACCGCAACCTCAAATGAGCAGTTCTTC
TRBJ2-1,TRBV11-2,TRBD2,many,CASSPDRTSGNEQFF,TGTGCCAGCAGCCCCGACCGGACTAGCGGCAATGAGCAGTTCTTC
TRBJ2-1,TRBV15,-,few,CATSRGGAYNEQFF,TGTGCCACCAGCAGAGGTGGGGCGTACAATGAGCAGTTCTTC
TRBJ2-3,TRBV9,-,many,CASSSFGGWTDTQYF,TGTGCCAGCAGCTCGTTCGGAGGGTGGACAGATACGCAGTATTTT
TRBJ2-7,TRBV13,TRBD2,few,CASSFPTRSGSHEQYF,TGTGCCAGCAGCTTCCCCACTAGAAGCGGGAGTCACGAGCAGTACTTC
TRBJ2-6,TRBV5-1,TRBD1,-,CASSVQGDAGANVLTF,TGCGCCAGCAGCGTACAGGGGGATGCTGGGGCCAACGTCCTGACTTTC
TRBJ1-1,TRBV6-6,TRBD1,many,CASSYLSGTGEDRNTEAFF,TGTGCCAGCAGTTACTTATCCGGGACAGGGGAAGACAGGAACACTGAAGCTTTCTTT
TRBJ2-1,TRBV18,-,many,CASSPTPGKGLGEQFF,TGTGCCAGCTCACCAACACCTGGTAAAGGGCTGGGTGAGCAGTTCTTC
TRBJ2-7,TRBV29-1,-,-,CSVGWDSNYEQYF,TGCAGCGTTGGGTGGGACTCCAACTACGAGCAGTACTTC
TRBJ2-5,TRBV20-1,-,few,CSARDLETQYF,TGCAGTGCTAGAGATCTGGAGACCCAGTACTTC
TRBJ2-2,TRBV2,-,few,CASSVVNRDTGELFF,TGTGCCAGCAGTGTGGTCAATCGGGACACCGGGGAGCTGTTTTTT
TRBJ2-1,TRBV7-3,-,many,CASSQGRGNEQFF,TGTGCCAGCAGCCAAGGACGCGGCAATGAGCAGTTCTTC
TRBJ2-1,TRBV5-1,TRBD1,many,CASSPGAGQGNNEQFF,TGCGCCAGCAGCCCGGGGGCTGGACAGGGAAACAATGAGCAGTTCTTC
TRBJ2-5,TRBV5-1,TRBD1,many,CASSWDRGLLQETQYF,TGCGCCAGCAGCTGGGACAGGGGGCTGCTCCAAGAGACCCAGTACTTC
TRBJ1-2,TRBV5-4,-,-,CASQKGTDYGHTF,TGTGCCAGTCAGAAGGGGACGGACTATGGCCACACCTTC
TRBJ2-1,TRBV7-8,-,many,CASSHWTWRDRSEQFF,TGTGCCAGCAGCCATTGGACGTGGCGGGACCGGAGTGAGCAGTTCTTC
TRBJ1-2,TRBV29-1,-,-,CSVDRVGYGYTF,TGCAGCGTTGATCGGGTCGGTTATGGCTACACCTTC
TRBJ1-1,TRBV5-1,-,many,CASSDTPQATEAFF,TGCGCCAGCAGCGATACACCACAAGCGACTGAAGCTTTCTTT
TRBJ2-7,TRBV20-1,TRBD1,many,CSARDHLTGTGDSYEQYF,TGCAGTGCTAGAGACCACCTTACCGGGACAGGGGATTCCTACGAGCAGTACTTC
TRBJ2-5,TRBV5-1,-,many,CASSGEYEPVF,TGCGCCAGCAGCGGGGAGTATGAACCAGTCTTC
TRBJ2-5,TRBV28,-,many,CASRTLQETQYF,TGTGCCAGCAGGACACTTCAAGAGACCCAGTACTTC
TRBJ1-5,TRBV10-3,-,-,CAIGGQGRQPQHF,TGTGCCATCGGGGGGCAGGGTCGTCAGCCCCAGCATTTT
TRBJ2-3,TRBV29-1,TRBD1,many,CSATGTASDTQYF,TGCAGCGCAACCGGGACAGCGTCAGATACGCAGTATTTT
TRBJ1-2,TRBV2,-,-,CASRALLEMSGYTF,TGTGCCAGCAGAGCCCTTCTAGAGATGAGCGGCTACACCTTC
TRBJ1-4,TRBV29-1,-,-,CSVEAGSAKKLFF,TGCAGCGTTGAGGCAGGGTCGGCGAAAAAACTGTTTTTT
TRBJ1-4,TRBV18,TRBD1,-,CASSRDRNEKLFF,TGTGCCAGCTCACGGGACAGGAATGAAAAACTGTTTTTT
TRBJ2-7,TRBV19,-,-,CASSIGFPYEQYF,TGTGCCAGTAGTATCGGCTTTCCCTACGAGCAGTACTTC
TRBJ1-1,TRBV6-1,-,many,CASTPRVGMSLNTEAFF,TGTGCCAGCACTCCCCGGGTAGGGATGTCCCTGAACACTGAAGCTTTCTTT
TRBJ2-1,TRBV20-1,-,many,CSARVWEKGEQFF,TGCAGTGCTAGAGTTTGGGAAAAGGGTGAGCAGTTCTTC
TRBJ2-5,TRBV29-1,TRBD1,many,CSVVGTEETQYF,TGCAGCGTCGTAGGGACAGAAGAGACCCAGTACTTC
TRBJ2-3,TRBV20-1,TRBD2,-,CSATPWTSGYTDTQYF,TGCAGTGCTACCCCATGGACTAGCGGTTACACAGATACGCAGTATTTT
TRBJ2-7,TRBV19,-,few,CASSTTLSGYKYEQYF,TGTGCCAGTAGTACTACCTTAAGCGGGTACAAGTACGAGCAGTACTTC
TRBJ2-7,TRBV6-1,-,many,CASSQDGVSSYEQYF,TGTGCCAGCAGCCAAGACGGGGTAAGCTCCTACGAGCAGTACTTC
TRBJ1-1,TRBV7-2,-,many,CASSSTRDKTEAFF,TGTGCCAGCAGCTCAACCCGGGACAAGACTGAAGCTTTCTTT
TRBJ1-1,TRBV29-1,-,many,CSVPPGMQRGNTEAFF,TGCAGCGTCCCCCCTGGAATGCAGAGGGGTAACACTGAAGCTTTCTTT
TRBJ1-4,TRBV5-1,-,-,CASSFVQGEGVEKLFF,TGCGCCAGCAGCTTTGTTCAGGGAGAGGGTGTCGAAAAACTGTTTTTT
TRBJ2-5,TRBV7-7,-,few,CASTVDIGETQYF,TGTGCTAGCACCGTAGACATTGGCGAGACCCAGTACTTC
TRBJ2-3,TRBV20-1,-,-,CSARDQGISKLTDTQYF,TGCAGTGCTAGAGATCAAGGTATTAGCAAGCTCACAGATACGCAGTATTTT
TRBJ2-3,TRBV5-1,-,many,CASRRQEGTDTQYF,TGCGCCAGCAGGAGACAGGAAGGCACAGATACGCAGTATTTT
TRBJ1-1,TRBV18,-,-,CASSPHSGLNTEAFF,TGTGCCAGCTCACCACATTCGGGACTGAACACTGAAGCTTTCTTT
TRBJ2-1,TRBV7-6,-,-,CASSGGRSSYNEQFF,TGTGCCAGCAGCGGAGGAAGGAGCTCCTACAATGAGCAGTTCTTC
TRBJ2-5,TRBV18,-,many,CASSRDADRETQYF,TGTGCCAGCTCACGTGATGCGGATAGGGAGACCCAGTACTTC
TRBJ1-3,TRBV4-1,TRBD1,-,CASSTGVSGNTIYF,TGCGCCAGTAGTACAGGGGTCTCTGGAAACACCATATATTTT
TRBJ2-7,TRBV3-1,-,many,CASREGGRYEQYF,TGTGCCAGCAGGGAGGGAGGTCGTTACGAGCAGTACTTC